The next 6 T cell receptor beta chains were all read from a single sample in a study of T cell responses to AZD1222 COVID-19 vaccine. Here immunoSEQ multiplex PCR was the method, and the copy in TCRdb shows in-frame clones only, minus some. Here the sample spans 120,000 to 150,000 clones, 82% being singletons. Sequenced here: peripheral blood, sampled on day 0 of MenACWY control vaccination. The receptors were sampled from an adult in good health.

This sequence joins TRBV19 and TRBJ1-5, with D hard to call. The germline V gene has CDR1 LNHDA and CDR2 SQIVND (reference sequence). V was pared by 5 bases and J by 0 bases, with 8 bases between. The CDR3 is made up of 14 amino acids. The CDR3 region is CASSPRYSNQPQHF. The CDR3 bases are TGTGCCAGTAGTCCTCGGTATAGCAATCAGCCCCAGCATTTT.

The gene calls are TRBV5-1 and TRBJ2-1; 12 nucleotides match TRBD2. Germline V lookup: CDR1 SGHRS, CDR2 YFSETQ. The V and J ends lost 3 bases and 4 bases, in that order; junction bases with no gene match: 14. CDR3 length equals 19 residues. The CDR3 spells CASSSIGLAGGRPYNEQFF. CDR3 sequence (DNA): TGCGCCAGCAGCTCGATTGGGCTAGCGGGGGGGCGTCCGTACAATGAGCAGTTCTTC. The full variable domain, rest sourced from reference TRBV5-1 and TRBJ2-1, is KAGVTQTPRYLIKTRGQQVTLSCSPISGHRSVSWYQQTPGQGLQFLFEYFSETQRNKGNFPGRFSGRQFSNSRSEMNVSTLELGDSALYLCASSSIGLAGGRPYNEQFFGPGTRLTVL.

The V gene is TRBV7-2, the J gene TRBJ1-1, with 8 nucleotides matching TRBD1. The CDR3 consists of 15 residues. The germline CDR1 and CDR2 sequences are SGHTA and FQGNSA. Trimming at V came to 5 bases and at J to 1 base, leaving 6 bases not matched to a gene. The CDR3 here is CASSAGGEGNTEAFF. Here the CDR3 DNA reads TGTGCCAGCAGCGCAGGGGGCGAGGGGAACACTGAAGCTTTCTTT.

V and J are TRBV5-1 and TRBJ2-7; the match to TRBD1 covers 9 bases. The CDR3 is 15 amino acids. Germline CDR1 SGHRS, CDR2 YFSETQ. V lost 1 base, J lost 5 bases, and 7 bases stayed unmatched. CDR3 DNA sequence: TGCGCCAGCAGCTTGAATCCGGGACAGGGCAACGAGCAGTACGTC. It codes for CASSLNPGQGNEQYV.

The CDR3 here is CASKEDSGGVAKNIQYF. The CDR3 DNA follows: TGTGCCAGCAAGGAGGACAGCGGGGGGGTAGCCAAAAACATTCAGTACTTC. V and J are TRBV2 and TRBJ2-4, with TRBD2 matching 10 bases. Unmatched junction bases numbered 9, after V lost 7 bases and J lost 0 bases. This CDR3 contains 17 residues. Germline V gene lookup returns CDR1 SNHLY and CDR2 FYNNEI.

CDR3 amino acids: CASSSGTNGETQYF. The CDR3 DNA reads TGTGCCAGCAGCTCCGGGACTAATGGGGAGACCCAGTACTTC. The V and J genes are TRBV3-1 (or the pseudogene TRBV3-2) and TRBJ2-5; TRBD2 matches 7 bases. Looked up from germline, CDR1 is LGHDT and CDR2 is YNNKEL (reference sequence). The V segment lost 5 bases and the J segment 5 bases; nucleotides outside the gene matches: 8. The length of the CDR3 is 14 residues.